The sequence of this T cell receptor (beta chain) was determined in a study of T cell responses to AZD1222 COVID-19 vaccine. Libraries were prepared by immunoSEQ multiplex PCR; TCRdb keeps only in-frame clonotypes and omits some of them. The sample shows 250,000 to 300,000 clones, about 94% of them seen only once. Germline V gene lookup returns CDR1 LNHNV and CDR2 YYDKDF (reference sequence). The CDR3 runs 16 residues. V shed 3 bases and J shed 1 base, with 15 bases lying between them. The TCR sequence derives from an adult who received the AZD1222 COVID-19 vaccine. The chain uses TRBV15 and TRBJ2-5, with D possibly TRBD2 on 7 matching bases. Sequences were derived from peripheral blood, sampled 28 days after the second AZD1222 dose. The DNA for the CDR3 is TGTGCCACCAGCAGGTTCGGGCGGGGGCCCCAAGAGACCCAGTACTTC. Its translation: CATSRFGRGPQETQYF.